This is a list of T cell receptor beta chains from one sample in a study of blood T cell repertoires in COVID-19. Method: immunoSEQ multiplex PCR; TCRdb's copy keeps in-frame clones and lacks some. The repertoire holds around 230,000 clones, with 88% as singletons. Sequences were obtained from peripheral blood. The receptors derive from a middle-aged man with acute or convalescent COVID-19. CDR3s include the opening cysteine and the closing phenylalanine or tryptophan. A D gene is named only where the DNA matches it firmly. Clone size, where shown, is once, few, many, or a class for clones that have expanded.

j_call: TRBJ2-3; v_call: TRBV7-2; d_call: NA; clone_size: NA; cdr3_aa: CASSFIAASTDTQYF; cdr3_nt: TGTGCCAGCAGTTTTATAGCGGCTAGCACAGATACGCAGTATTTT
j_call: TRBJ1-1; v_call: TRBV5-1; d_call: NA; clone_size: NA; cdr3_aa: CASKRGLNTEAFF; cdr3_nt: TGCGCCAGCAAGCGGGGACTGAACACTGAAGCTTTCTTT
j_call: TRBJ2-1; v_call: TRBV27; d_call: NA; clone_size: once; cdr3_aa: CASSLGPFNEQFF; cdr3_nt: TGTGCCAGCAGTTTGGGCCCATTCAATGAGCAGTTCTTC
j_call: TRBJ2-1; v_call: TRBV2; d_call: TRBD2; clone_size: once; cdr3_aa: CASSERSGGVAEQFF; cdr3_nt: TGTGCCAGCAGTGAAAGAAGCGGGGGGGTTGCTGAGCAGTTCTTC
j_call: TRBJ2-3; v_call: TRBV7-6; d_call: NA; clone_size: NA; cdr3_aa: CASSHGWGPDTQYF; cdr3_nt: TGTGCCAGCAGCCATGGGTGGGGCCCAGATACGCAGTATTTT
j_call: TRBJ2-7; v_call: TRBV28; d_call: NA; clone_size: NA; cdr3_aa: CASRLYEQYF; cdr3_nt: TGTGCCAGCAGACTCTACGAGCAGTACTTC
j_call: TRBJ1-4; v_call: TRBV5-1; d_call: NA; clone_size: NA; cdr3_aa: CASSLRGSRGNEKLFF; cdr3_nt: TGCGCCAGCAGCTTGAGGGGGTCCCGTGGGAATGAAAAACTGTTTTTT
j_call: TRBJ1-1; v_call: TRBV9; d_call: TRBD1; clone_size: once; cdr3_aa: CASSGSRDRDSDTEAFF; cdr3_nt: TGTGCCAGCAGCGGCAGCCGGGACAGGGATTCCGACACTGAAGCTTTCTTT
j_call: TRBJ2-1; v_call: TRBV27; d_call: TRBD2; clone_size: NA; cdr3_aa: CASSSKREGPYNEQFF; cdr3_nt: TGTGCCAGCAGTTCGAAGCGGGAGGGCCCATACAATGAGCAGTTCTTC
j_call: TRBJ2-7; v_call: TRBV9; d_call: NA; clone_size: NA; cdr3_aa: CASSVATVQDEQYF; cdr3_nt: TGTGCCAGCAGCGTAGCTACAGTCCAGGACGAGCAGTACTTC
j_call: TRBJ1-2; v_call: TRBV3-1/TRBV3-2; d_call: NA; clone_size: NA; cdr3_aa: CASTSGQGKRRGYTF; cdr3_nt: TGTGCCAGCACCTCCGGGCAGGGGAAACGCCGTGGCTACACCTTC
j_call: TRBJ1-1; v_call: TRBV6-5; d_call: NA; clone_size: NA; cdr3_aa: CASSYSRLDSLAFF; cdr3_nt: TGTGCCAGCAGTTACTCGAGGTTGGACAGCCTGGCTTTCTTT
j_call: TRBJ1-2; v_call: TRBV4-1; d_call: NA; clone_size: NA; cdr3_aa: CASSQAGGRDYGYTF; cdr3_nt: TGCGCCAGCAGCCAAGCGGGGGGGCGTGACTATGGCTACACCTTC
j_call: TRBJ1-5; v_call: TRBV19; d_call: TRBD1; clone_size: NA; cdr3_aa: CASSPGTGNQPQHF; cdr3_nt: TGTGCCAGTAGTCCCGGGACAGGGAATCAGCCCCAGCATTTT
j_call: TRBJ2-1; v_call: TRBV7-2; d_call: TRBD1; clone_size: NA; cdr3_aa: CASSLGTGGAYNEQFF; cdr3_nt: TGTGCCAGCAGCCTTGGAACAGGGGGCGCCTACAATGAGCAGTTCTTC
j_call: TRBJ1-1; v_call: TRBV27; d_call: TRBD1; clone_size: once; cdr3_aa: CASSLGDRGPNTEAFF; cdr3_nt: TGTGCCAGCAGTTTAGGGGACAGGGGGCCGAACACTGAAGCTTTCTTT
j_call: TRBJ1-2; v_call: TRBV19; d_call: TRBD1; clone_size: NA; cdr3_aa: CASKGQATLSYGYTF; cdr3_nt: TGTGCCAGTAAGGGACAGGCTACTTTAAGCTATGGCTACACCTTC
j_call: TRBJ1-2; v_call: TRBV28; d_call: NA; clone_size: NA; cdr3_aa: CAVQGSPVYGYTF; cdr3_nt: TGTGCCGTACAGGGTTCCCCCGTCTATGGCTACACCTTC
j_call: TRBJ1-6; v_call: TRBV4-2; d_call: NA; clone_size: once; cdr3_aa: CASSLAGRSSYNSPLHF; cdr3_nt: TGTGCCAGCAGCCTAGCCGGGAGGAGCTCCTATAATTCACCCCTCCACTTT
j_call: TRBJ1-4; v_call: TRBV11-2; d_call: TRBD1; clone_size: NA; cdr3_aa: CASSLGRGGDEKLFF; cdr3_nt: TGTGCCAGCAGCTTAGGGAGAGGGGGCGATGAAAAACTGTTTTTT
j_call: TRBJ2-7; v_call: TRBV6-5; d_call: NA; clone_size: NA; cdr3_aa: CASSYSSRGGNEQYF; cdr3_nt: TGTGCCAGCAGTTACTCTAGCAGGGGTGGCAACGAGCAGTACTTC
j_call: TRBJ2-1; v_call: TRBV5-1; d_call: TRBD2; clone_size: once; cdr3_aa: CASSLWGLAGTYNEQFF; cdr3_nt: TGCGCCAGCAGCTTGTGGGGACTAGCGGGGACTTATAATGAGCAGTTCTTC
j_call: TRBJ2-2; v_call: TRBV5-1; d_call: NA; clone_size: NA; cdr3_aa: CASSRDRNTGELFF; cdr3_nt: TGCGCCAGCAGCAGAGACAGGAACACCGGGGAGCTGTTTTTT
j_call: TRBJ1-5; v_call: TRBV7-2; d_call: TRBD1; clone_size: NA; cdr3_aa: CASSTQPGTVNQPQHF; cdr3_nt: TGTGCCAGCAGCACCCAGCCCGGGACAGTGAATCAGCCCCAGCATTTT
j_call: TRBJ2-7; v_call: TRBV29-1; d_call: TRBD2; clone_size: NA; cdr3_aa: CSGAGTGGLEQYF; cdr3_nt: TGCAGCGGAGCCGGGACGGGGGGGCTCGAGCAGTACTTC
j_call: TRBJ1-1; v_call: TRBV30; d_call: TRBD1; clone_size: NA; cdr3_aa: CAWSVGTGRYRAFF; cdr3_nt: TGTGCCTGGAGTGTAGGGACAGGGCGATATCGAGCTTTCTTT
j_call: TRBJ1-5; v_call: TRBV7-6; d_call: TRBD1; clone_size: NA; cdr3_aa: CASSLAGTGNGPQHF; cdr3_nt: TGTGCCAGCAGCTTAGCGGGGACAGGGAACGGGCCCCAGCATTTT
j_call: TRBJ2-2; v_call: TRBV27; d_call: NA; clone_size: NA; cdr3_aa: CASSWPGGELFF; cdr3_nt: TGTGCCAGCAGTTGGCCCGGGGGGGAGCTGTTTTTT
j_call: TRBJ2-1; v_call: TRBV9; d_call: TRBD2; clone_size: NA; cdr3_aa: CASSVPGLAGGNEQFF; cdr3_nt: TGTGCCAGCAGCGTCCCAGGACTAGCGGGAGGCAATGAGCAGTTCTTC
j_call: TRBJ1-2; v_call: TRBV28; d_call: NA; clone_size: NA; cdr3_aa: CASSFQGVKSYTF; cdr3_nt: TGTGCCAGCAGTTTCCAGGGCGTGAAAAGCTACACCTTC
j_call: TRBJ2-7; v_call: TRBV12-3/TRBV12-4; d_call: NA; clone_size: NA; cdr3_aa: CASSFGGLYEQYF; cdr3_nt: TGTGCCAGCAGTTTTGGGGGCCTTTACGAGCAGTACTTC
j_call: TRBJ2-7; v_call: TRBV30; d_call: TRBD1; clone_size: once; cdr3_aa: CAWSVPTGRRSYEQYF; cdr3_nt: TGTGCCTGGAGTGTACCGACAGGGAGACGCTCCTACGAGCAGTACTTC
j_call: TRBJ2-2; v_call: TRBV18; d_call: NA; clone_size: NA; cdr3_aa: CASRSLLRRDTGELFF; cdr3_nt: TGTGCCAGCCGCTCTTTGCTGCGGAGGGACACCGGGGAGCTGTTTTTT